In this sample, the clone carrying this TCR beta chain turned up a few times. The antigen remains undetermined. Germline trimming cut 5 bases from V and 7 bases from J; bases unmatched to any gene: 5. This CDR3 region has 14 residues. Germline V gene sequence: CDR1 SGHVS, CDR2 FNYEAQ. Any patient presenting with uncontrolled infection, other autoimmune disease, pregnancy or lactation was left out. The data are from a study of T cells in Graves' hyperthyroidism and ophthalmopathy. Whole-study findings and limits: The blood repertoire included most of the expanded thyroid clonotypes above 0.001. Model predictions of ophthalmopathy came a median around 6.5 months before onset.

Authors of the study amplified TCR beta CDR3 regions from RNA transcripts. TCR CDR3 underwent first-round RT-PCR with the HTBI primer set. TCRdb re-called the multiplex PCR reads through MiXCR, storing one row per CDR3 protein. The sample contains around 300,000 distinct CDR3 sequences, roughly an eighth of which appear only once. This TCR was recovered from a woman aged 40-49 years with Graves' ophthalmopathy. The sequencing sample was made of blood. This rearrangement joins TRBV7-6 to TRBJ1-5; 10 nucleotides agree with TRBD1. CDR3 sequence (DNA): TGTGCCAGCAGCAGACAGGGGGCTAGCCAGCCCCAGCATTTT. This translates into CASSRQGASQPQHF.